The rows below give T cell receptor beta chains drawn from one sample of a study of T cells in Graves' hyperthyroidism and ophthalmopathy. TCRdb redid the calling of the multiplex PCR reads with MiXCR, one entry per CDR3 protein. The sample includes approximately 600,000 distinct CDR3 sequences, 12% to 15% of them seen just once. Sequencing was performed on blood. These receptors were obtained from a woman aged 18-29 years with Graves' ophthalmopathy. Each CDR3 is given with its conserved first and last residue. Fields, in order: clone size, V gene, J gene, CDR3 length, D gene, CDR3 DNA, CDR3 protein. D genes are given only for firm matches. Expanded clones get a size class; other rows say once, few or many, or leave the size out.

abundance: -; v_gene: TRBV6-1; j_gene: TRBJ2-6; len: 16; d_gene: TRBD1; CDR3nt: TGTGCCAGCAGTGAGGACAGGGTCTCTGGGGCCAACGTCCTGACTTTC; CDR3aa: CASSEDRVSGANVLTF
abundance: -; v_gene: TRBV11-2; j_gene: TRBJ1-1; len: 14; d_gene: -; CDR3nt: TGTGCCAGCAGCCCCTACGCGGTGAACACTGAAGCTTTCTTT; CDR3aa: CASSPYAVNTEAFF
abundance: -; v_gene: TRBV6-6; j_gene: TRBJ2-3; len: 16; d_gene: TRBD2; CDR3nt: TGTGCCAGCAGTTACTCGGGGCGGGGGGGGGCAGATACGCAGTATTTT; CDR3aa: CASSYSGRGGADTQYF
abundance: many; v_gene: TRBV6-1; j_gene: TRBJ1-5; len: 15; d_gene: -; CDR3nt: TGTGCCAGCAGTGAACCAGGGTTGAGCAATCAGCCCCAGCATTTT; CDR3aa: CASSEPGLSNQPQHF
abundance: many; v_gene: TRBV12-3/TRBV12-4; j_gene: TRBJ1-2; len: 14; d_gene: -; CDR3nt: TGTGCCAGCAGTTTATTCGGGGATAACTATGGCTACACCTTC; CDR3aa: CASSLFGDNYGYTF
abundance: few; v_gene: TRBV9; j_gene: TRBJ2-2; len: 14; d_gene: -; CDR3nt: TGTGCCAGCAGCGTTGACGGGAACACCGGGGAGCTGTTTTTT; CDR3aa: CASSVDGNTGELFF
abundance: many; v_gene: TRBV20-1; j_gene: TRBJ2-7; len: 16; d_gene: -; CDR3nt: TGCAGTGCTATTCCGGGGCCCGGGGCCCCCTCCTACGAGCAGTACTTC; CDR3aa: CSAIPGPGAPSYEQYF
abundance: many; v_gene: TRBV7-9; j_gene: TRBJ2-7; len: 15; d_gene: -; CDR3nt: TGTGCCAGCAGCTTAGCGGGGCGGCCGACCTACGAGCAGTACTTC; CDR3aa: CASSLAGRPTYEQYF
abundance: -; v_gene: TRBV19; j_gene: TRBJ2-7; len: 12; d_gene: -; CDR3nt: TGTGCCAGTAGTATGGACAGTTACGAGCAGTACTTC; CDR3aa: CASSMDSYEQYF
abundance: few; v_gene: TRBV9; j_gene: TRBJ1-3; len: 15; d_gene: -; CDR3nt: TGTGCCAGCAGCGTAGAACCCCGCCCGGAGGACACCATATATTTT; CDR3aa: CASSVEPRPEDTIYF
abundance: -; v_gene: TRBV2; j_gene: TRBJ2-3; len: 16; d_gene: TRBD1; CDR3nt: TGTGCCAGCAGACTTAACGACAGGGGCCTCACAGATACGCAGTATTTT; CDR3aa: CASRLNDRGLTDTQYF
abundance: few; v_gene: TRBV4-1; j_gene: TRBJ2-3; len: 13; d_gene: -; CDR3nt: TGCGCCAGCAGCCAAGAGGACCCAGATACGCAGTATTTT; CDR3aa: CASSQEDPDTQYF
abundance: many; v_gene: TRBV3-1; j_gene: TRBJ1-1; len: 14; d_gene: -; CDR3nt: TGTGCCAGCAGCTGGACAGCCTTGAACACTGAAGCTTTCTTT; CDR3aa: CASSWTALNTEAFF
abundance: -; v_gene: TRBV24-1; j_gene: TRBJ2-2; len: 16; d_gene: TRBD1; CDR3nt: TGTGCCACCAGTGATTACCCCAGGGGGCTCACCGGGGAGCTGTTTTTT; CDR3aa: CATSDYPRGLTGELFF
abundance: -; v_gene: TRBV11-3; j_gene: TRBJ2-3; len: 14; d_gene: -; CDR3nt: TGTGCCAGCAGCCCCCTAGAGAGCACAGATACGCAGTATTTT; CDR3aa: CASSPLESTDTQYF